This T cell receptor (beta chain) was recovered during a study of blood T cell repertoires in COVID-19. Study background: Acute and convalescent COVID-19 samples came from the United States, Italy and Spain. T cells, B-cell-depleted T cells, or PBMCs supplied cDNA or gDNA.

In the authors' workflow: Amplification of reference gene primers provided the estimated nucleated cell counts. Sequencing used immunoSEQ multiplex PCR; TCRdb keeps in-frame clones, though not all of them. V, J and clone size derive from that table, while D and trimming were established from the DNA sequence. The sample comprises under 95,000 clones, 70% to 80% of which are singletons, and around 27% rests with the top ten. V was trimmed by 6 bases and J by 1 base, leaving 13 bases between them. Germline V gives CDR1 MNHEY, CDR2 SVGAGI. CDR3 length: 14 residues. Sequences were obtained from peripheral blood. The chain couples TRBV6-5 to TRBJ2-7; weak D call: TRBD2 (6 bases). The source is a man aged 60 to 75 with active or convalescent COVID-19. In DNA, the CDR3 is TGTGCCAGCAGCAGGATGGGGGGTTCCTACGAGCAGTACTTC. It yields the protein CASSRMGGSYEQYF.